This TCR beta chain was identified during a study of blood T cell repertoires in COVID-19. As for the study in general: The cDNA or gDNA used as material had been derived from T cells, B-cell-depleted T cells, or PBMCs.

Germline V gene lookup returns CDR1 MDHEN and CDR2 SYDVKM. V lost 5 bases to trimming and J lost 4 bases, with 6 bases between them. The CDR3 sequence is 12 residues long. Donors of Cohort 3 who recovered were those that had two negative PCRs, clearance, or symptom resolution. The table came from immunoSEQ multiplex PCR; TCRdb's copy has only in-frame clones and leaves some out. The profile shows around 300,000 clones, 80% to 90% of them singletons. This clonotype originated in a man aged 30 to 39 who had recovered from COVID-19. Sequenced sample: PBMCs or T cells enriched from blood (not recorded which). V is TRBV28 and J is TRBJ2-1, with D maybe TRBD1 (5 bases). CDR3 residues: CASSRQYNEQFF. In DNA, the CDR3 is TGTGCCAGCAGTCGACAGTACAATGAGCAGTTCTTC.